The present TCR beta chain was sequenced within a study of breast tumors, draining lymph nodes, adjacent tissues (dated by TCRdb to 2015 to 2016). General notes on the study: In breast cancer patients, the study compared the TCR beta repertoires of tumor, adjacent nontumor tissue and axillary lymph nodes. In human breast cancer, the study set out to evaluate how tumor, surrounding tissue and draining lymph node repertoires relate to one another and whether T cells may move between these sites.

The lymph node samples were taken from the axillary draining lymph nodes of breast cancer patients. CDR1 and CDR2 (SNHLY, FYNNEI) derive from the germline V gene. From cysteine to phenylalanine, the CDR3 is 14 amino acids long. The entry retains the CDR3 DNA only, 42 bases that are in frame from base 1. Relative to germline, V is 4 bases shorter and J is 7 bases shorter, with 14 bases between their ends. The paper as a whole reports these results and caveats: The data were considered consistent with most tumor T cells being derived from the lymph node and subsequently expanding within tumor tissue. Rather than being directly demonstrated, the conclusion that tumor T cells originate in lymph nodes was presented as consistent with a hypothesis. T-cell repertoire diversity in tumors was found to be lower than in lymph nodes but higher than in nontumor tissue, and preferential V and J gene usage was observed. Tumor and nontumor tissue repertoires were significantly more similar in luminal-like than in basal-like breast cancer.

The run used an Illumina HiSeq 2000. Multiplex PCR amplification was used to generate the TCR beta chain libraries. High-throughput sequencing was used to analyze the amplified TCR beta chain products. TCRdb trimmed public reads at Q25 via fastp, called clones via MiXCR and kept in-frame beta chains. A single entry per CDR3 protein holds the most common genes and DNA from its merged rows. This sample is represented by some 140,000 distinct CDR3 sequences; about 22% of them were singletons. The ten largest make up roughly 2.8% of the sample. This clonotype has at least ten counts. No cognate antigen has been identified for it. No much larger clone is present one base from it, and per-base qualities are unavailable.

This receptor was obtained from a female donor with breast cancer. Some clones in this sample may be carry-over from other donors' samples. The sequencing sample was made of axillary lymph node tissue. The rearrangement combines TRBV2 with TRBJ2-1, and possibly TRBD2, on 6 matching bases. For the CDR3, the sequence is CASSVTGVGNEQFF. The DNA is as follows: TGTGCCAGCAGTGTTACGGGAGTCGGGAATGAGCAGTTCTTC.